One and the same sample provided the 30 T cell receptor beta chains below, sequenced in a study of blood T cells in healthy people across ages. A J-beta primer mix and a sample-barcoded 5' primer were used in a second PCR of roughly 6 to 11 cycles. TCRdb re-analysed the 5' RACE reads in MiXCR, keeping a single row per CDR3 protein. The sample shows 550,000 to 700,000 distinct CDR3 sequences, roughly 29% of them seen only once. The sequencing sample was made of blood. These receptor sequences come from a woman aged 65 to 85 in good health.

J is TRBJ2-6 and V is TRBV10-3; TRBD1 matches at 7 bases. This CDR3 comprises 22 residues. V lost 8 bases to trimming and J lost 4 bases; unmatched junction nucleotides: 29. CDR1 is ENHRY and CDR2 is SYGVKD in the germline V gene. In nucleotides, the CDR3 is TGTGCCATCTCTCAAACACAATCTTACGACAGGGCCATTCTCTGGGGGGCCAACGTCCTGACTTTC. It codes for CAISQTQSYDRAILWGANVLTF.

The V gene is TRBV7-3, the J gene TRBJ2-5; 10 bases match TRBD2. This CDR3 is built from 15 residues. V lost 6 bases and J lost 1; bases outside the gene matches: 5. Looked up from germline, CDR1 is SGHTA and CDR2 is FQGTGA. CDR3 sequence: CASRLTSGSQETQYF. The CDR3 bases are TGTGCCAGCAGACTGACTAGCGGGTCCCAAGAGACCCAGTACTTC.

This clonotype was observed a few times. The rearrangement joins TRBV12-3 or TRBV12-4 to TRBJ2-3; 12 bases fit TRBD2. The V and J ends lost 5 bases and 5 bases, in that order; junction bases with no gene match: 8. The CDR3 loop spans 16 amino acids. The CDR3 loop is CASSLLTSGGGDTQYF. The CDR3 DNA is TGTGCCAGCAGTCTTCTGACTAGCGGGGGTGGAGATACGCAGTATTTT.

The rearrangement links TRBV2 to TRBJ1-2, with 10 positions matching TRBD1. CDR1 and CDR2 (germline): SNHLY, FYNNEI. V lost 5 bases to trimming and J lost 1 base; unmatched junction nucleotides: 7. The CDR3 runs 16 residues. The CDR3 protein is CASSPQGQGLNYGYTF. DNA of the CDR3: TGTGCCAGCAGTCCCCAGGGACAGGGGCTTAACTATGGCTACACCTTC.

The chain is built from TRBV12-3 or TRBV12-4 and TRBJ2-5; a weak D match, TRBD1 (6 bases). The DNA end favors TRBJ2-1, so the J call may be wrong. The CDR3 contains 15 residues. The chain's CDR3 is CASSYWTANYNEQFF. The CDR3 DNA sequence: TGTGCCAGCAGTTATTGGACAGCCAATTACAATGAGCAGTTCTTC.

V is TRBV4-3 and J is TRBJ1-4; D is unresolved. V lost 0 bases and J lost 10, with 15 bases in between. The CDR3 covers 15 residues. Germline V gene lookup returns CDR1 LGHNA and CDR2 YSLEER. CDR3 loop: CASSQDHPGWGKLFF. In nucleotides, the CDR3 is TGCGCCAGCAGCCAAGATCACCCGGGTTGGGGAAAACTGTTTTTT.

The DNA of the CDR3 is TGCAGTGCTCCACTAGCGGGGGGGCCGGACGAGCAGTACTTC. Translation gives CSAPLAGGPDEQYF. The chain combines TRBV20-1 with TRBJ2-7; TRBD2 matches 13 bases. The germline gives CDR1 DFQATT, CDR2 SNEGSKA (reference sequence). The CDR3 length is 14 residues. V shed 5 bases, J shed 5 bases, and the junction held 6 bases outside the gene matches.

The rearrangement joins TRBV6-5 to TRBJ1-5; 7 nucleotides match TRBD1. Germline loops: CDR1 MNHEY, CDR2 SVGAGI. The CDR3 length is 15 residues. V gave up 6 bases and J gave up 4 bases; unmatched junction bases: 9. The CDR3 DNA reads TGTGCCAGCAGCCTGAGGACAGGTATTAATCAGCCCCAGCATTTT. It specifies CASSLRTGINQPQHF.

V gene TRBV20-1 combines with J gene TRBJ2-5; D is possibly TRBD1 (6 bases). This CDR3 is built from 15 residues. Trimming removed 1 base at V and 4 bases at J, with 16 bases between. Germline CDR1 reads DFQATT; CDR2 reads SNEGSKA (reference sequence). CDR3 sequence reads: CSARGPTGKRETQYF. The DNA for the CDR3 is TGCAGTGCTAGAGGTCCCACAGGGAAACGAGAGACCCAGTACTTC.

Only one count was recorded for this clonotype. The J gene is TRBJ1-3, the V gene TRBV28; 8 bases map to TRBD1. Unmatched junction bases numbered 5, after V lost 5 bases and J lost 5 bases. This CDR3 contains 14 residues. The germline gives CDR1 MDHEN, CDR2 SYDVKM. In nucleotides, the CDR3 is TGTGCCAGCAGTAGACAGGGGAGTAGAAACACCATATATTTT. Its protein is CASSRQGSRNTIYF.

The gene calls are TRBV20-1 and TRBJ2-1; 8 positions agree with TRBD2. CDR1 is DFQATT and CDR2 is SNEGSKA in the germline V gene (reference sequence). This CDR3 is built from 15 residues. With V trimmed by 1 base and J by 0 bases, 2 bases remained unmatched. The DNA for the CDR3 is TGCAGTGCTAGAGTAGCGGGGAGCTCCTACAATGAGCAGTTCTTC. Protein sequence: CSARVAGSSYNEQFF.

CDR3 protein: CASRGGSYHEQYF. CDR3 in DNA: TGTGCCTCTCGGGGAGGGAGTTACCACGAGCAGTACTTC. The V gene is TRBV30, the J gene TRBJ2-7, with 7 bases that match TRBD2. Germline CDR1 and CDR2: GTSNPN and SVGIG (reference sequence). The CDR3 runs to 13 residues. Losses at the gene ends were 7 bases for V and 5 bases for J; bases not matched to a gene: 11.

The gene calls are TRBV4-3 and TRBJ1-6; D is unresolved. Germline CDR1 is LGHNA and CDR2 is YSLEER. This CDR3 region has 15 residues. Trimming took off 0 bases at V and 8 bases at J, with 11 bases between the two ends. CDR3 sequence (DNA): TGCGCCAGCAGCCAAGAACGGACCAGACATTCACCCCTCCACTTT. Translating it yields CASSQERTRHSPLHF.

The J gene is TRBJ2-1, the V gene TRBV12-3 or TRBV12-4; 9 bases fit TRBD1. This CDR3 contains 16 residues. Losses at the gene ends were 5 bases for V and 5 bases for J; bases not matched to a gene: 10. The CDR3 spells CASSPYRDRVHNEQFF. The CDR3 coding sequence is TGTGCCAGCAGTCCCTACCGGGACAGGGTACACAATGAGCAGTTCTTC.

As for this clonotype: Germline and junction disagree at one end, which may indicate a read error. The rearrangement joins TRBV20-1 to TRBJ2-5; D unclear. This CDR3 has 11 amino acids. Germline V CDR1 and CDR2: DFQATT, SNEGSKA (reference sequence). In DNA, the CDR3 is TGCAGTGCTCCGGACCCCTTTCTCCCACACTTC. Its protein product is CSAPDPFLPHF.

The chain joins TRBV7-2 to TRBJ2-1; D may be TRBD2 (6 bases). The CDR3 consists of 16 residues. CDR1 SGHTA and CDR2 FQGNSA come from the germline V gene. V lost 0 bases and J lost 1, with 10 bases in between. The CDR3 here is CASSLAGGISYNEQFF. The DNA of the CDR3 is TGTGCCAGCAGCTTAGCGGGGGGTATATCCTACAATGAGCAGTTCTTC.

V gene TRBV18 combines with J gene TRBJ2-7, with D unresolved. The assigned J gene may be wrong: the sequence end matches TRBJ2-5 better. From germline, CDR1 is KGHSH and CDR2 LQKENI. The CDR3 runs 12 residues. Written as DNA, the CDR3 is TGTGCCAGCTCATATTGGGAAGAGACCCAGTACTTC. Protein sequence: CASSYWEETQYF.

The table lists this clonotype with a few counts. The chain employs TRBV5-1 and TRBJ2-1; 8 nucleotides line up with TRBD2. In germline, CDR1 is SGHRS, CDR2 YFSETQ. V lost 1 base, J lost 2 bases, and 2 bases stayed unmatched. This CDR3 contains 15 residues. The CDR3 is CASSLIAGTYNEQFF. The CDR3 DNA follows: TGCGCCAGCAGCTTGATAGCGGGGACCTACAATGAGCAGTTCTTC.

This clonotype has a handful of counts. The genes are TRBV20-1 and TRBJ2-5; 11 bases line up with TRBD1. V was pared by 2 bases and J by 5 bases, with 7 bases of the junction left unmatched. The germline gives CDR1 DFQATT, CDR2 SNEGSKA (reference sequence). The CDR3 sequence is 15 residues long. The CDR3 DNA follows: TGCAGTGCTAGACTTGGACAGGGGGCGAGGGAGACCCAGTACTTC. This codes for CSARLGQGARETQYF.

This clonotype appeared a few times. V gene TRBV12-3 or TRBV12-4 combines with J gene TRBJ1-5; D not resolved. V was trimmed by 3 bases and J by 4 bases, leaving 13 bases between them. The CDR3 sequence is 15 residues long. CDR3 in DNA: TGTGCCAGCAGTTTCGGTGACGGGGATAATCAGCCCCAGCATTTT. Its translation: CASSFGDGDNQPQHF.

V usage is TRBV15 and J usage is TRBJ1-2, with D maybe TRBD1 (6 bases). The CDR3 is 16 residues long. Germline lookup yields CDR1 LNHNV and CDR2 YYDKDF (reference sequence). V lost 5 bases and J lost 3, with 19 bases in between. This CDR3 reads CATSPPGSGAHYGYTF. Here the CDR3 DNA reads TGTGCCACCAGCCCCCCAGGATCAGGGGCCCACTATGGCTACACCTTC.

The chain employs TRBV27 and TRBJ2-1; 11 nucleotides align to TRBD2. The CDR3 has 12 residues. V gave up 5 bases and J gave up 16 bases; unmatched junction bases: 7. CDR1 MNHEY and CDR2 SMNVEV come from the germline V gene (reference sequence). The CDR3 region has the DNA TGTGCCAGCAGTCCCGCTAGCGGGGGGCGATTCTTC. Protein: CASSPASGGRFF.

This clonotype appeared a few times. The genes are TRBV20-1 and TRBJ1-1; D remains ambiguous. The CDR3 sequence is 15 residues long. V lost 1 base and J lost 0, with 12 bases in between. The germline V gene has CDR1 DFQATT and CDR2 SNEGSKA (reference sequence). CDR3 nucleotides: TGCAGTGCTAGAGTCCCGACAAAGATGAACACTGAAGCTTTCTTT. The encoded protein is CSARVPTKMNTEAFF.

The J gene is TRBJ2-5, the V gene TRBV7-9, with D hard to call. From germline, CDR1 is SEHNR and CDR2 FQNEAQ (reference sequence). V was pared by 3 bases and J by 4 bases, with 15 bases between. This CDR3 spans 15 amino acids. CDR3 loop: CASSFDMPMTETQYF. CDR3 sequence (DNA): TGTGCCAGCAGCTTTGACATGCCAATGACAGAGACCCAGTACTTC.

This clonotype was recorded a few times. V and J are TRBV3-1 and TRBJ2-3; 13 nucleotides match TRBD2. The CDR3 is 15 amino acids. From germline, CDR1 is LGHDT and CDR2 YNNKEL (reference sequence). The V and J ends lost 3 bases and 6 bases, in that order; junction bases with no gene match: 3. CDR3 amino acids: CASSQTSGGIDTQYF. Here the CDR3 DNA reads TGTGCCAGCAGCCAGACTAGCGGGGGGATCGATACGCAGTATTTT.

This clonotype was picked up a small number of times. CDR3 sequence (DNA): TGTGCCAGCAGTTCCGGGACAGGGTACGACGAGCAGTACTTC. Protein: CASSSGTGYDEQYF. This chain connects TRBV12-3 or TRBV12-4 to TRBJ2-7, with 9 positions matching TRBD1. J was trimmed by 5 bases and V by 4 bases; bases with no gene match: 6. The CDR3 totals 14 residues.

This clonotype has a handful of counts. This CDR3 reads CASSQLAATQETQYF. CDR3 coding DNA: TGTGCCAGCAGTCAACTAGCGGCCACTCAAGAGACCCAGTACTTC. The rearrangement links TRBV6-6 to TRBJ2-5, with TRBD2 matching 8 bases. CDR1 MNHNY and CDR2 SVGAGI come from the germline V gene (reference sequence). V lost 5 bases, J lost 2 bases, and 7 bases stayed unmatched. The CDR3 is 15 residues long.

This clonotype was seen repeatedly, ten times or more. The chain recombines TRBV5-1 with TRBJ2-5; D not certain. V shed 0 bases and J shed 1 base, with 7 bases lying between them. Germline V gene sequence: CDR1 SGHRS, CDR2 YFSETQ. The CDR3 is made up of 14 amino acids. In nucleotides, the CDR3 is TGCGCCAGCAGCTTGGTGCCAGGCCAAGAGACCCAGTACTTC. Residues: CASSLVPGQETQYF.

The chain has TRBV27 and TRBJ2-7; 9 nucleotides line up with TRBD1. Germline-derived CDR1 and CDR2 are MNHEY and SMNVEV (reference sequence). The CDR3 runs 16 residues. The ends lost 4 bases at V and 4 bases at J; junction bases unmatched: 11. CDR3 sequence reads: CASSSYAGQGTYEQYF. For the CDR3, the DNA is TGTGCCAGCAGTTCATATGCGGGACAGGGCACATACGAGCAGTACTTC.

The rearrangement joins TRBV5-1 to TRBJ2-7, with TRBD2 identical over 10 bases. This CDR3 has 16 amino acids. CDR1 is SGHRS, CDR2 YFSETQ, per germline. Germline trimming cut 0 bases from V and 7 bases from J; bases unmatched to any gene: 10. CDR3 coding DNA: TGCGCCAGCAGCTTGGGGAGCGGGGGGGCCCATGAGGAGCAGTACTTC. This translates into CASSLGSGGAHEEQYF. The entire variable domain, with the rest obtained from reference TRBV5-1 and TRBJ2-7, is as follows: KAGVTQTPRYLIKTRGQQVTLSCSPISGHRSVSWYQQTPGQGLQFLFEYFSETQRNKGNFPGRFSGRQFSNSRSEMNVSTLELGDSALYLCASSLGSGGAHEEQYFGPGTRLTVT.